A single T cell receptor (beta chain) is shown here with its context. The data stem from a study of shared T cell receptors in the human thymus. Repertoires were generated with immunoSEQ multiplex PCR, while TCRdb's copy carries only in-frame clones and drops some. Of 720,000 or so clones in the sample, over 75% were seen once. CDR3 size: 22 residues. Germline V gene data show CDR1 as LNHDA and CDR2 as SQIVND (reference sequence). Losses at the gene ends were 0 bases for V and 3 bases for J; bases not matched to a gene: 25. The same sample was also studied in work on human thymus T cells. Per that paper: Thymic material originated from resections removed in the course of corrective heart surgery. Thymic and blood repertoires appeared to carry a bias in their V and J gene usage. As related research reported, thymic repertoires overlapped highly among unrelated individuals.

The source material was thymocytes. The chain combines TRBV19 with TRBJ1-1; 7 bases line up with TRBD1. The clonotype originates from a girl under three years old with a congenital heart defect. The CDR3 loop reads CASSIDPPEFREGGCEDTEAFF. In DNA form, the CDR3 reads TGTGCCAGTAGTATAGATCCGCCGGAGTTCAGGGAAGGGGGCTGTGAGGACACTGAAGCTTTCTTT.